A selection of T cell receptor beta chains follows, all from one sample in a study of cytomegalovirus exposure and HLA in healthy donors. Produced via immunoSEQ multiplex PCR; TCRdb's table is partial and in-frame only. The sample includes 120,000 to 150,000 clones, roughly 80% of them seen just once. Material: PBMCs. These receptors were obtained from a woman in her 40s in good health and CMV-seropositive. Both conserved end residues are part of each CDR3. D genes are given only for firm matches.

j_call,v_call,d_call,cdr3_nt,cdr3_aa
TRBJ2-4,TRBV30,TRBD1,TGTGCCTGGAGTAAGGGGGCACTGGAGAAAAACATTCAGTACTTC,CAWSKGALEKNIQYF
TRBJ2-7,TRBV6-5,.,TGTGCCAGCAGTTATCGCCTAACAGCCTACGAGCAGTACTTC,CASSYRLTAYEQYF
TRBJ2-6,TRBV7-9,TRBD1,TGTGCCAGCAGCTTGTGGACAGGATATTACTCTGGGGCCAACGTCCTGACTTTC,CASSLWTGYYSGANVLTF
TRBJ2-7,TRBV11-3,TRBD1,TGTGCCAGCAGCTTAGATACGGGACAGGGTAATTTTACCTACGAGCAGTACTTC,CASSLDTGQGNFTYEQYF
TRBJ1-1,TRBV6-5,.,TGTGCCAGCAGTGACTCTCAAAACCGGTACACTGAAGCTTTCTTT,CASSDSQNRYTEAFF
TRBJ2-2,TRBV5-1,.,TGCGCCAGCAGCTTCCAGGGATCGAACACCGGGGAGCTGTTTTTT,CASSFQGSNTGELFF
TRBJ1-4,TRBV19,TRBD1,TGTGCCAGTAGTATGCAGGGGGGCGGTGAAAAACTGTTTTTT,CASSMQGGGEKLFF
TRBJ2-3,TRBV9,.,TGTGCCAGCAGCGCCGGACTCGCGTTCACAGATACGCAGTATTTT,CASSAGLAFTDTQYF
TRBJ1-1,TRBV30,.,TGTGCCTGGAGTTCCGACTTCAACACTGAAGCTTTCTTT,CAWSSDFNTEAFF
TRBJ1-4,TRBV27,TRBD1,TGTGCCAGCAGTTTATCAGGGACAGTTAGTGAAAAACTGTTTTTT,CASSLSGTVSEKLFF
TRBJ1-4,TRBV18,TRBD1,TGTGCCAGCTCACCACCCCTGGGACAGGGTGAAAAACTGTTTTTT,CASSPPLGQGEKLFF
TRBJ2-7,TRBV29-1,.,TGCAGCGTTGAAGATCCCGCAGGGAATAGTTACGAGCAGTACTTC,CSVEDPAGNSYEQYF
TRBJ2-7,TRBV9,TRBD2,TGTGCCAGCAGCGGATCCGGGACTAGCGCCTACGAGCAGTACTTC,CASSGSGTSAYEQYF
TRBJ1-4,TRBV2,.,TGTGCCAGCAGTACCTCGGGGTCCGCGGAAAAACTGTTTTTT,CASSTSGSAEKLFF
TRBJ1-1,TRBV29-1,.,TGCAGCGTTGAACTTTGGACACAAAACACTGAAGCTTTCTTT,CSVELWTQNTEAFF
TRBJ2-7,TRBV29-1,TRBD2,TGCAACGCCAAGACGGGGGGCTCCTACGAGCAGTACTTC,CNAKTGGSYEQYF